These 4 T cell receptor beta chains originate from one sample sequenced in a study of blood T cell repertoires in COVID-19. The protocol was immunoSEQ multiplex PCR, while the TCRdb copy is restricted to in-frame clones and leaves out a portion. This table holds 81,000 or so clones, 92% found once. The source material was peripheral blood. The receptors come from a woman aged 60-70 years with active COVID-19.

The V and J genes are TRBV5-1 and TRBJ2-1, with D possibly being TRBD1 (6 bases). This CDR3 contains 16 residues. CDR1 SGHRS and CDR2 YFSETQ come from the germline V gene. The V end was cut by 0 bases, the J end by 0 bases, with 10 bases between. CDR3 sequence: CASSLGGQSSYNEQFF. The CDR3 DNA is TGCGCCAGCAGCTTGGGGGGACAAAGCTCCTACAATGAGCAGTTCTTC.

V is TRBV5-1 and J is TRBJ1-2; 9 positions agree with TRBD1. The CDR3 runs to 14 residues. The germline V gene has CDR1 SGHRS and CDR2 YFSETQ. V shed 4 bases, J shed 9 bases, and the junction held 10 bases outside the gene matches. CDR3: CASSVGQGTGSYTF. The DNA of the CDR3 is TGCGCCAGCAGCGTGGGACAGGGAACAGGAAGCTACACCTTC. Together with reference TRBV5-1 and TRBJ1-2, the CDR3 gives the full variable domain: KAGVTQTPRYLIKTRGQQVTLSCSPISGHRSVSWYQQTPGQGLQFLFEYFSETQRNKGNFPGRFSGRQFSNSRSEMNVSTLELGDSALYLCASSVGQGTGSYTFGSGTRLTVV.

This chain joins TRBV7-2 and TRBJ2-5; 9 nucleotides align to TRBD1. The germline V gene has CDR1 SGHTA and CDR2 FQGNSA. The ends lost 4 bases at V and 2 bases at J; junction bases unmatched: 2. This CDR3 spans 14 amino acids. CDR3 protein: CASSSDRGQETQYF. DNA for the CDR3: TGTGCCAGCAGCTCGGACAGGGGTCAAGAGACCCAGTACTTC.

The CDR3 DNA sequence: TGTGCCAGCAGCTTAGGACAGGGCATCAGCTATGGCTACACCTTC. Residues: CASSLGQGISYGYTF. The chain has TRBV7-9 and TRBJ1-2; 7 nucleotides line up with TRBD1. CDR1 SEHNR and CDR2 FQNEAQ come from the germline V gene (reference sequence). The length of the CDR3 is 15 residues. V trimming: 1 base; J trimming: 4 bases; junction bases outside the gene matches: 6.